This T cell receptor (beta chain) was observed in a study of human T cells and chemical hapten exposure. Findings and caveats of the study: The number of TCRs over 1 in 1000 frequency stayed unchanged after DPC.

This clonotype has at least ten counts. Antigen: not known. The CDR3 runs to 12 residues. In germline, CDR1 is MGHDK, CDR2 SYGVNS. V dropped 5 bases and J dropped 10 bases, with 9 bases sitting between them. One entry per CDR3 protein, called by TCRdb with MiXCR from the RACE reads. The sample holds around 69,000 distinct CDR3 sequences; around 9.8% are singletons and the top ten take more than 2.5%. Time point denoted: patch test 1, 2 weeks after DPC sensitization. Noted treatment: therapeutic diphenylcyclopropenone sensitization with weekly scalp DPC. The material sequenced was whole blood, taken in connection with sensitization to the hapten diphenylcyclopropenone (DPC). The receptor was isolated from a woman aged 40-49 years with alopecia areata. Some clones in this sample may be carry-over from other donors' samples. V gene TRBV25-1 combines with J gene TRBJ1-6; D is ambiguous. The CDR3 coding sequence is TGTGCCAGCAGTATAGGCGGGTCACCCCTCCACTTT. Its protein is CASSIGGSPLHF.